A selection of T cell receptor beta chains follows, all from one sample in a study of CD8+ T cells in alopecia areata. Produced via immunoSEQ multiplex PCR; TCRdb's table is partial and in-frame only. Among about 160,000 clones listed, roughly 44% were seen once. The material sequenced was CD4+ T cells sorted from blood. The origin of the receptors is a human donor with alopecia areata. CDR3s include the opening cysteine and the closing phenylalanine or tryptophan. D genes are given only for firm matches. A clone size is listed for some rows: how often the clone was seen (once, few, many), or a class if it is expanded.

TRBV30	TRBJ1-5	NA	15	TRBD1	CAWPRTGPSCQPQHF	TGTGCCTGGCCAAGGACAGGGCCTTCTTGTCAGCCCCAGCATTTT
TRBV20-1	TRBJ1-2	NA	11	NA	CSANSPLGYTF	TGCAGTGCTAATTCCCCACTTGGCTACACCTTC
TRBV29-1	TRBJ2-3	NA	12	NA	CSVSGSIDTQYF	TGCAGCGTTAGCGGTTCGATTGATACGCAGTATTTT
TRBV7-3	TRBJ2-5	NA	14	NA	CASSLSGNAETQYF	TGTGCCAGCAGCTTAAGCGGGAACGCAGAGACCCAGTACTTC
TRBV29-1	TRBJ2-2	few	15	TRBD2	CSVEELAGSTGELFF	TGCAGCGTTGAAGAGCTAGCGGGTAGCACCGGGGAGCTGTTTTTT
TRBV30	TRBJ1-5	NA	15	TRBD1	CAWSVLGTGNQPQHF	TGTGCCTGGAGTGTATTAGGGACAGGGAATCAGCCCCAGCATTTT
TRBV7-8	TRBJ2-1	NA	14	NA	CASSLDATYNEQFF	TGTGCCAGCAGCTTAGATGCTACCTACAATGAGCAGTTCTTC
TRBV7-9	TRBJ1-2	NA	13	NA	CASSLYEGNGYTF	TGTGCCAGCAGCTTATATGAGGGGAATGGCTACACCTTC
TRBV28	TRBJ2-7	NA	14	NA	CASISGGLTYEQYF	TGTGCCAGCATCTCTGGGGGTTTAACCTACGAGCAGTACTTC
TRBV2	TRBJ1-2	NA	14	NA	CASSTTQGRHGYTF	TGTGCCAGCAGTACCACTCAGGGGAGGCACGGCTACACCTTC
TRBV5-1	TRBJ2-1	NA	14	TRBD2	CASSGLAAYNEQFF	TGCGCCAGCAGTGGGCTAGCGGCCTACAATGAGCAGTTCTTC
TRBV7-9	TRBJ1-1	few	13	NA	CASSLQGNTEAFF	TGTGCCAGCAGCTTACAGGGGAACACTGAAGCTTTCTTT
TRBV30	TRBJ2-6	NA	15	TRBD1	CAWTRDRAGANVLTF	TGTGCCTGGACCAGGGACAGGGCTGGGGCCAACGTCCTGACTTTC
TRBV14	TRBJ2-3	NA	15	TRBD2	CASSPRSGRADTQYF	TGTGCCAGCAGTCCCCGGAGCGGGAGGGCCGATACGCAGTATTTT
TRBV5-6	TRBJ2-3	NA	14	NA	CASSQTGRTDTQYF	TGTGCCAGCAGCCAGACAGGTCGCACAGATACGCAGTATTTT
TRBV7-9	TRBJ2-7	NA	13	NA	CASSLTTSSEQYF	TGTGCCAGCAGCTTAACGACTAGTAGCGAGCAGTACTTC
TRBV2	TRBJ1-5	NA	14	NA	CASSSGKVAQPQHF	TGTGCCAGCAGTAGTGGTAAGGTCGCTCAGCCCCAGCATTTT
TRBV5-1	TRBJ1-2	few	13	NA	CASSLGQLYGYTF	TGCGCCAGCAGCTTGGGACAGCTCTATGGCTACACCTTC
TRBV10-3	TRBJ2-1	NA	14	TRBD2	CAISDLRGWNEQFF	TGTGCCATCAGTGATTTGCGGGGGTGGAATGAGCAGTTCTTC
TRBV7-9	TRBJ2-1	NA	9	NA	CASSTEQFF	TGTGCCAGCAGCACAGAGCAGTTCTTC
TRBV7-9	TRBJ2-5	NA	14	NA	CASSLASDQETQYF	TGTGCCAGCAGCTTAGCGAGCGACCAAGAGACCCAGTACTTC
TRBV27	TRBJ1-4	NA	15	NA	CASSSIGRLNEKLFF	TGTGCCAGCAGTTCCATTGGACGGCTTAATGAAAAACTGTTTTTT
TRBV27	TRBJ2-2	NA	15	NA	CASSLGEWGTGELFF	TGTGCCAGCAGTTTAGGGGAGTGGGGCACCGGGGAGCTGTTTTTT
TRBV18	TRBJ2-4	NA	14	TRBD1	CASSLKGQGNIQYF	TGTGCCAGCTCACTGAAGGGACAGGGAAACATTCAGTACTTC
TRBV7-2	TRBJ1-1	NA	14	NA	CASSFGSPNTEAFF	TGTGCCAGCAGCTTCGGTTCGCCGAACACTGAAGCTTTCTTT
TRBV11-2	TRBJ2-1	few	16	TRBD2	CASSLRFASGNNEQFF	TGTGCCAGCAGCTTACGGTTCGCTAGCGGGAACAATGAGCAGTTCTTC
TRBV7-3	TRBJ1-1	few	11	NA	CASSLRGQAFF	TGTGCCAGCAGCTTAAGGGGGCAAGCTTTCTTT
TRBV5-1	TRBJ2-3	NA	15	TRBD1	CASSYLDREGDTQYF	TGCGCCAGCAGCTATCTGGACAGGGAAGGAGATACGCAGTATTTT
TRBV28	TRBJ2-2	NA	14	NA	CASGRHANTGELFF	TGTGCCAGCGGCAGACACGCGAACACCGGGGAGCTGTTTTTT
TRBV6-5	TRBJ2-6	NA	14	NA	CASSYSSGANVLTF	TGTGCCAGCAGTTACAGCTCTGGGGCCAACGTCCTGACTTTC
TRBV2	TRBJ1-5	NA	16	TRBD1	CASGTSTDRENPPQHF	TGTGCCAGCGGGACCTCGACCGACAGGGAGAATCCGCCCCAGCATTTT
TRBV27	TRBJ2-5	NA	14	NA	CASSRLDQEETQYF	TGTGCCAGCAGTAGACTAGACCAAGAAGAGACCCAGTACTTC
TRBV10-1	TRBJ2-1	once	14	NA	CASSESGGRAEQFF	TGCGCCAGCAGTGAGTCTGGGGGGAGAGCTGAGCAGTTCTTC
TRBV5-1	TRBJ2-7	NA	11	NA	CASSSPYEQYF	TGCGCCAGCAGCTCACCCTACGAGCAGTACTTC
TRBV29-1	TRBJ2-7	NA	13	TRBD1	CSVVSGGPYEQYF	TGCAGCGTTGTGTCAGGGGGCCCCTACGAGCAGTACTTC
TRBV6-5	TRBJ2-6	NA	14	NA	CASSTGYGANVLTF	TGTGCCAGCAGTACAGGGTACGGGGCCAACGTCCTGACTTTC
TRBV4-1	TRBJ2-1	NA	12	NA	CASSQDGHTEFF	TGCGCCAGCAGCCAAGATGGACACACGGAGTTCTTC
TRBV13	TRBJ2-1	NA	11	NA	CASSLVREQFF	TGTGCCAGCAGCTTAGTGCGTGAGCAGTTCTTC
TRBV10-3	TRBJ2-1	NA	16	TRBD2	CAISEPGLAGGDEQFF	TGTGCCATCAGCGAGCCGGGACTAGCGGGAGGTGATGAGCAGTTCTTC
TRBV29-1	TRBJ2-1	NA	15	TRBD2	CSVEDGLAQNNEQFF	TGCAGCGTTGAAGATGGACTAGCGCAGAACAATGAGCAGTTCTTC
TRBV7-9	TRBJ2-3	NA	11	NA	CAIPMEDTQYF	TGTGCCATACCGATGGAGGATACGCAGTATTTT
TRBV7-2	TRBJ2-7	once	15	NA	CASSLSFGSRYEQYF	TGTGCCAGCAGCTTATCTTTCGGGTCCCGCTACGAGCAGTACTTC
TRBV21-1	TRBJ2-5	few	15	NA	CASPARGSYQETQYF	TGTGCCAGCCCCGCTCGGGGTTCGTACCAAGAGACCCAGTACTTC
TRBV29-1	TRBJ2-4	few	13	NA	CSVGDLAKNIQYF	TGCAGCGTGGGGGACCTAGCCAAAAACATTCAGTACTTC
TRBV29-1	TRBJ2-2	NA	16	TRBD1	CSVPGEGQVSSGELFF	TGCAGCGTACCCGGAGAGGGACAGGTATCTTCCGGGGAGCTGTTTTTT
TRBV29-1	TRBJ2-7	NA	14	TRBD2	CSVSGTSGRNEQYF	TGCAGCGTTTCCGGGACTAGCGGGAGAAACGAGCAGTACTTC
TRBV13	TRBJ2-4	NA	16	TRBD2	CASSFRLAGPSNIQYF	TGTGCCAGCAGCTTTAGACTAGCGGGACCCTCAAACATTCAGTACTTC
TRBV7-9	TRBJ2-5	NA	12	NA	CASTDRGETQYF	TGTGCCAGCACGGACCGGGGAGAGACCCAGTACTTC
TRBV27	TRBJ1-2	NA	14	NA	CASSLSRKNYGYTF	TGTGCCAGCAGTTTATCGCGGAAGAACTATGGCTACACCTTC
TRBV29-1	TRBJ2-3	NA	14	TRBD2	CSVVGLASTDTQYF	TGCAGCGTTGTGGGACTAGCTAGCACAGATACGCAGTATTTT
TRBV6-5	TRBJ2-1	NA	16	NA	CASSYSDLSSYNEQFF	TGTGCCAGCAGTTACTCGGACCTGAGCTCCTACAATGAGCAGTTCTTC
TRBV28	TRBJ2-3	few	13	NA	CASSGAGTDTQYF	TGTGCCAGCAGTGGAGCCGGCACAGATACGCAGTATTTT
TRBV10-3	TRBJ2-6	few	17	NA	CAIRQGSLSFGANVLTF	TGTGCCATCAGGCAGGGGTCCCTCTCGTTTGGGGCCAACGTCCTGACTTTC
TRBV29-1	TRBJ2-5	few	10	NA	CSAREETQYF	TGCAGCGCCAGGGAAGAGACCCAGTACTTC
TRBV5-7	TRBJ2-5	NA	15	NA	CASHRGDASQETQYF	TGTGCCAGCCATAGGGGGGATGCGAGCCAAGAGACCCAGTACTTC